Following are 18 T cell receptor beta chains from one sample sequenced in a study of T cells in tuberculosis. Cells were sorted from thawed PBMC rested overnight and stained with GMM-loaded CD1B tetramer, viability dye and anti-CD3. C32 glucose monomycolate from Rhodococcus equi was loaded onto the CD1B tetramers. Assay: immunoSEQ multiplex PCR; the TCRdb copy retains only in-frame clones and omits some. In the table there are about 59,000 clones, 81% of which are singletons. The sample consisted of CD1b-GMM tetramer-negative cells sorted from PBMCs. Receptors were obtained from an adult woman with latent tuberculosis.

CDR3 coding DNA: TGTGCCAGCAGCTTGATCCAGCGGTTGCGGCAGTTCTTC. Encoded protein: CASSLIQRLRQFF. The chain couples TRBV5-6 to TRBJ2-1; a possible D gene is TRBD2 (5 bases). Germline V gene lookup returns CDR1 SGHDT and CDR2 YYEEEE. Trimming left V 1 base short and J 12 bases short, with 14 bases between. The CDR3 is 13 amino acids.

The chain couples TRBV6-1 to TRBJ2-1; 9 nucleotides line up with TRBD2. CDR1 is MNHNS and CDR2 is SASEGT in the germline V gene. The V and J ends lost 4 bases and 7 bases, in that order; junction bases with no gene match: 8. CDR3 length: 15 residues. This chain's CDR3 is CASSVSGLAGNEQFF. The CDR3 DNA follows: TGTGCCAGCAGTGTCTCGGGGCTAGCGGGGAATGAGCAGTTCTTC.

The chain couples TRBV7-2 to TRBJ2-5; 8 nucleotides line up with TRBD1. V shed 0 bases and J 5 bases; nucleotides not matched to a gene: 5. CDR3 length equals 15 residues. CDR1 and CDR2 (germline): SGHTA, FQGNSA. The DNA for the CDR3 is TGTGCCAGCAGCTTAGCGAGGGGGGACAGGGAGACCCAGTACTTC. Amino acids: CASSLARGDRETQYF.

CDR3 sequence (DNA): TGTGCCAGCAGTGGACAGACTAGCGGGGGGAATTACGAGCAGTACTTC. Amino acids: CASSGQTSGGNYEQYF. J is TRBJ2-7 and V is TRBV27; 13 bases are shared with TRBD2. In germline, CDR1 is MNHEY, CDR2 SMNVEV (reference sequence). V lost 5 bases, J lost 4 bases, and 8 bases stayed unmatched. CDR3 length: 16 amino acids.

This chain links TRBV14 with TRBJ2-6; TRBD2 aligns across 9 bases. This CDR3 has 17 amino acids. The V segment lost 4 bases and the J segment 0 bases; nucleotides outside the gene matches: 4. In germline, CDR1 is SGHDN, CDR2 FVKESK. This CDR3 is CASSPLAGSSGANVLTF. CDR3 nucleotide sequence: TGTGCCAGCAGCCCCCTAGCGGGAAGCTCTGGGGCCAACGTCCTGACTTTC.

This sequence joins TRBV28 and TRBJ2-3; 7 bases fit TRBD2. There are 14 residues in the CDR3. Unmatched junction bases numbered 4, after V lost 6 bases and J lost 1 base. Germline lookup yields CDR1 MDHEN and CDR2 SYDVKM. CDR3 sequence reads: CASSLSGGTDTQYF. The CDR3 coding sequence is TGTGCCAGCAGCCTGAGCGGGGGCACAGATACGCAGTATTTT.

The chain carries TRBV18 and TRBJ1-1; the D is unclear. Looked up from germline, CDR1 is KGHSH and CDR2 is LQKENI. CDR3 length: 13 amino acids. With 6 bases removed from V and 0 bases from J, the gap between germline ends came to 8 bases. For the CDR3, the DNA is TGTGCCAGCTCCCTTGAGGTGAACACTGAAGCTTTCTTT. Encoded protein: CASSLEVNTEAFF.

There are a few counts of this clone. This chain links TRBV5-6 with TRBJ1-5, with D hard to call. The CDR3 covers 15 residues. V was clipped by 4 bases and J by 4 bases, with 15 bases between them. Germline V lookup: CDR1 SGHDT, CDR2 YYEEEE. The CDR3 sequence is CASSPSRVYNQPQHF. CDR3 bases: TGTGCCAGCAGCCCTAGCCGGGTCTATAATCAGCCCCAGCATTTT. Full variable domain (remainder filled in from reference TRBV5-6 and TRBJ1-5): DAGVTQSPTHLIKTRGQQVTLRCSPKSGHDTVSWYQQALGQGPQFIFQYYEEEERQRGNFPDRFSGHQFPNYSSELNVNALLLGDSALYLCASSPSRVYNQPQHFGDGTRLSIL.

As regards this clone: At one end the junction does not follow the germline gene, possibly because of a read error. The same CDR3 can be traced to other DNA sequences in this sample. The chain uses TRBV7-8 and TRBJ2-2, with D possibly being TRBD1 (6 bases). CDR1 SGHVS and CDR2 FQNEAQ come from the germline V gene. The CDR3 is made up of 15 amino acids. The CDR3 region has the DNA TGTGCCAGCAGCTTAGACAGGGTGGACACTGGGGAGCTGTTTTTT. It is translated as CASSLDRVDTGELFF.

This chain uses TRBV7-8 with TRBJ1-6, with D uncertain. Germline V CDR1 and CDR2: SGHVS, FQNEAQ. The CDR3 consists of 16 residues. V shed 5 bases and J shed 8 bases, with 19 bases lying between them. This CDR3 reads CASSLGSTPEDSPLHF. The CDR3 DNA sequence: TGTGCCAGCAGCCTAGGTAGTACCCCGGAGGATTCACCCCTCCACTTT.

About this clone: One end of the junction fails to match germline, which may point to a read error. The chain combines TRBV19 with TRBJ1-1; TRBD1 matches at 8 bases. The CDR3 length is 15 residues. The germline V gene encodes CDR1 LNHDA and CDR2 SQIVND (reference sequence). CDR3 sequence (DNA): TGTGTCAGTAGTAAGAGGGGACAGGAAAACACTGAAGCTTTCTTT. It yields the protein CVSSKRGQENTEAFF.

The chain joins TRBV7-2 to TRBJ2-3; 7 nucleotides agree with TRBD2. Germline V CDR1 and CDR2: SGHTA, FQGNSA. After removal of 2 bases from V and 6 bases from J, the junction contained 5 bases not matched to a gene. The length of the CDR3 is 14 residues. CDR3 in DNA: TGTGCCAGCAGCTTAAATCAAGCGGGGGATACGCAGTATTTT. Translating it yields CASSLNQAGDTQYF.

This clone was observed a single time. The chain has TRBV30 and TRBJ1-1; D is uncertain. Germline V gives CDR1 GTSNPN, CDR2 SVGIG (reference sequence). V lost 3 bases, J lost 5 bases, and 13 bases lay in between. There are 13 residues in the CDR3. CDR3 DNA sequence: TGTGCCTGGAGCGGGAACACGAGGACTGAAGCTTTCTTT. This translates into CAWSGNTRTEAFF.

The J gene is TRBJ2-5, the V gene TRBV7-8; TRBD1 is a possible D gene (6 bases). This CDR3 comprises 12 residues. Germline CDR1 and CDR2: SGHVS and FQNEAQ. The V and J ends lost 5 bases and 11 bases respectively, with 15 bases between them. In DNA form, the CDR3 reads TGTGCCAGCAGCCACGCTGAGGGGGAGCAGTACTTC. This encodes CASSHAEGEQYF.

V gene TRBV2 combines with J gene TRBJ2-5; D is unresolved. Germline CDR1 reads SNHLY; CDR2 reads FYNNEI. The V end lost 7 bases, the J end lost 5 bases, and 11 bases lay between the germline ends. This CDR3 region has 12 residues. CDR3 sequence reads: CASKHSEETQYF. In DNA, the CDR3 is TGTGCCAGCAAGCACAGTGAGGAGACCCAGTACTTC.

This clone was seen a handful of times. The CDR3 coding sequence is TGTGCCAGCAGTTACGGGGCAGGCACAGATACGCAGTATTTT. Translating gives CASSYGAGTDTQYF. The rearrangement joins TRBV6-5 to TRBJ2-3; perhaps TRBD1 as D (5 bases). The germline V gene has CDR1 MNHEY and CDR2 SVGAGI. Trimming stripped 2 bases from V and 1 base from J, with 7 bases between. The CDR3 runs 14 residues.

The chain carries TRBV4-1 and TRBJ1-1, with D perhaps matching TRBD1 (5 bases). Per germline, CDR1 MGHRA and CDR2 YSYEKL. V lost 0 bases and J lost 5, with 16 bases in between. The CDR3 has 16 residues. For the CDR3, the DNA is TGCGCCAGCAGCCAAGAGTGGGTGGGGGGGTGGACTGAAGCTTTCTTT. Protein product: CASSQEWVGGWTEAFF.

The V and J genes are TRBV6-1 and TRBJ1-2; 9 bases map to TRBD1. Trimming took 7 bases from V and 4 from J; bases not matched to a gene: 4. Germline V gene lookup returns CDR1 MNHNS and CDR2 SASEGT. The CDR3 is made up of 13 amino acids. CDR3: CASTLDRGYGYTF. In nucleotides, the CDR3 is TGTGCCAGCACCTTGGACAGGGGCTATGGCTACACCTTC.